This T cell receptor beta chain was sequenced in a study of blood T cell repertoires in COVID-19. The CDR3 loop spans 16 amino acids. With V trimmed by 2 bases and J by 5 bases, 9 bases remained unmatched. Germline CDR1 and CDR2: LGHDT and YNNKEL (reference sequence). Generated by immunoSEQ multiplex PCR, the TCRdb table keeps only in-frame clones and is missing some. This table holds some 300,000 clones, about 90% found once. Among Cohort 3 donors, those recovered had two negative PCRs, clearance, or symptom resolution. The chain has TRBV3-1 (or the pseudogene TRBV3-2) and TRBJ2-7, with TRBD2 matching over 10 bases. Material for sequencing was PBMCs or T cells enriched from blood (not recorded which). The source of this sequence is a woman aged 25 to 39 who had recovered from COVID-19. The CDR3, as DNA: TGTGCCAGCAGCCAATACACGGGACTAGCGAAGAACGAGCAGTACTTC. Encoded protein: CASSQYTGLAKNEQYF.